This TCR beta chain came from a study of blood T cell repertoires in COVID-19 (TCRdb year 2020). A note on the overall study: Samples covering the acute and convalescent phases of COVID-19 were provided by collaborators in the United States, Italy and Spain. Where available, HLA class I and class II types were taken from metadata supplied by the sample provider and were not determined by assay-based typing. The material from the prospective study consisted of cDNA or gDNA derived from T cells, B-cell-depleted T cells, or PBMCs. The samples were drawn from the first 160 participants of the ongoing ImmuneRACE study and from some 1,300 subjects provided by 6 global collaborators. The repertoires were made available in a free public database intended to serve as a resource for research on the immune response to SARS-CoV-2. Subjects who had been exposed to COVID-19, were actively infected with it, or had recovered from it provided the deeply sampled blood TCRbeta repertoires that made up the dataset. The sample metadata nearly always contained a de-identified subject ID, COVID-19 status, age in years and sex. The full study reports these points: The amount of clinical and demographic metadata varied by source and participant and was provided uncurated.

TCRbeta CDR3 regions were amplified from genomic DNA by means of the immunoSEQ Assay, a bias-controlled multiplex PCR. Regarding the original processing steps: Nucleated cell counts per sample were estimated from amplification of reference gene primers within the assay. To quantify the absolute abundance of each unique TCRbeta CDR3 rearrangement, sequence reads were collapsed and filtered. For each sample, productive Simpson clonality was calculated as the square root of Simpson's diversity index over productive rearrangements. TCRdb carries this immuneACCESS record with in-frame sequences only. Its versions omit some clonotypes, under half of them owing to an unresolved V gene in the studies checked, with the rest unexplained. V and J calls and clone size come straight from that table; D and trimming were deduced from the DNA. The sample contains 270,000 or so clones, around nine tenths of them found a single time. Of the sample, 0.85% to 1% is held by the ten largest clones.

Another Seattle source contributed samples from volunteer blood donors who had recovered from COVID-19. Collaborating institutions collected whole blood in K2EDTA tubes following their own protocols. Collaborator samples were shipped for TCRbeta analysis as frozen whole blood, isolated PBMCs, or DNA extracted from either sample type. Compared with germline, V lacks 8 bases and J lacks 3 bases; bases without a gene match: 2. Including cysteine and phenylalanine, the CDR3 has 14 amino acids. The kept DNA is CDR3 alone, 42 bases in frame from the first base. Sequences LGHDT (CDR1) and YNNKEL (CDR2) are obtained from the germline V gene (reference sequence). As to this clone: No antigen is known for it. No per-base quality is available; no much larger clone lies one base away.

This TCR came from a woman aged 40 to 50 who had recovered from COVID-19. The sequenced material came from peripheral blood. Recombination connected TRBV3-1 (or the pseudogene TRBV3-2) to TRBJ2-3, with 13 middle bases fitting TRBD2. The nucleotide sequence reads TGTGCCAGCCGGACTAGCGGGAGAACAGATACGCAGTATTTT. Translated, it gives CASRTSGRTDTQYF.